Listed below are T cell receptor beta chains from one sample, sequenced in a study of type 1 and type 2 diabetes patients. TCRdb independently ran MiXCR on the multiplex PCR reads; one entry per CDR3 protein. The table shows a few hundred thousand distinct CDR3 sequences, with 40% to 50% occurring only once. The sample taken for sequencing was peripheral blood mononuclear cells (PBMCs). The receptors stem from a man aged 18 to 29 with type 2 diabetes. CDR3s include the opening cysteine and the closing phenylalanine or tryptophan. A D gene is named only where the DNA matches it firmly. Only part of the rows carry a size: once, few, many, or a class if the clone is expanded.

size	V	J	D	CDR3	DNA
-	TRBV7-9	TRBJ1-1	TRBD1	CAISEGQLNTEAFF	TGTGCCATCAGTGAGGGACAGCTGAACACTGAAGCTTTCTTT
-	TRBV10-2	TRBJ2-3	TRBD2	CASSDSGRLTDTQYF	TGCGCCAGCAGTGACAGCGGGAGGCTCACAGATACGCAGTATTTT
few	TRBV10-3	TRBJ2-5	-	CATLGRGGETQYF	TGTGCCACCCTGGGGCGGGGTGGGGAGACCCAGTACTTC
few	TRBV12-3/TRBV12-4	TRBJ1-1	-	CASSLSTSTGWTEAFF	TGTGCCAGCAGCTTGAGTACATCCACGGGGTGGACTGAAGCTTTCTTT
-	TRBV4-1	TRBJ1-2	-	CASSHGRDTPGGDGYTF	TGCGCCAGCAGCCACGGCCGGGACACCCCTGGCGGGGATGGCTACACCTTC
-	TRBV10-2	TRBJ2-2	-	CASRGPGELFF	TGCGCCAGCAGGGGGCCCGGGGAGCTGTTTTTT
-	TRBV27	TRBJ2-5	-	CASSPASAQETQYF	TGTGCCAGCAGTCCAGCTAGCGCCCAAGAGACCCAGTACTTC
-	TRBV7-9	TRBJ2-1	TRBD2	CASSSSSTSHGQFF	TGTGCCAGCAGCTCTTCCTCGACTAGCCATGGGCAGTTCTTC
-	TRBV7-2	TRBJ1-4	TRBD1	CASSLGQGVEKLFF	TGTGCCAGCAGCTTAGGACAGGGGGTCGAAAAACTGTTTTTT
-	TRBV5-6	TRBJ1-6	-	CASSLGGGTQSSLHF	TGTGCCAGCAGCTTAGGTGGGGGAACCCAATCGTCCCTCCACTTT
-	TRBV7-3	TRBJ2-7	-	CASSSTRVLAAVEQYF	TGTGCCAGCAGCTCAACCCGGGTACTAGCAGCTGTCGAGCAGTACTTC
-	TRBV24-1	TRBJ1-2	-	CATTTTASNHGYTF	TGTGCCACCACCACCACAGCGTCTAACCATGGCTACACCTTC
-	TRBV19	TRBJ2-5	-	CAWSPQHGTQYF	TGTGCCTGGAGTCCCCAGCACGGGACCCAGTACTTC
-	TRBV19	TRBJ2-1	TRBD2	CASSGGLAGSSYNEQFF	TGTGCCAGTAGTGGAGGACTAGCGGGGAGCTCCTACAATGAGCAGTTCTTC